This T cell receptor (beta chain) was recovered during a study of persistence of HIV-infected CD4 T cells. Study-level results: Degenerate expanded CDR3beta sequences were enriched among CMV- and Gag-responding cells.

Sequencing used immunoSEQ version 4 in survey mode. This table comes from immunoSEQ multiplex PCR, and its TCRdb copy is limited to in-frame clones, with some not included. The sample contains tens of thousands of clones, just under 75% of which appear only once. Overlapping HIV-1 Gag 15-mer peptides at roughly 1 ug per peptide per mL were used. CD40L/CD69 double-negative CD45RO-high memory CD4+ T cells were collected. A roughly 20-hour stimulation of CD8-depleted PBMCs used anti-CD28/CD49d costimulation, CD40-blocking antibody and enfuvirtide. This CDR3 has 15 residues. V lost 5 bases and J lost 1, with 12 bases in between. Per the germline V gene, CDR1 is MGHRA and CDR2 is YSYEKL. To note about this clone: Antigen unknown.

The sequences come from CD4+ T cells sorted from PBMCs after approximately 19-hour stimulation, collected from a patient who received antiretroviral therapy. This TCR came from an adult man with HIV who was CMV-seropositive. V is TRBV4-1 and J is TRBJ2-1, with a possible D match to TRBD1 (6 bases). This CDR3 reads CASSYTGNSYNEQFF. The CDR3 coding sequence is TGCGCCAGCAGCTATACAGGGAATTCCTACAATGAGCAGTTCTTC.